This is a list of T cell receptor beta chains from one sample in a study of beta chain features in type 1 diabetes. TCRdb keeps only in-frame clones here, not all; method: immunoSEQ multiplex PCR. The repertoire has about 160,000 clones, around 7.8% of them found once; the top ten carry around 0.9%. Sequencing was done on a sample of central memory CD4+ T cells from blood. The receptors come from a woman aged 40-49 years with type 1 diabetes. Each CDR3 is given with its conserved first and last residue. The order of the fields is V gene, clone size, J gene, CDR3 protein. Some rows mark clone size as missing; the rest say once, few, many or name a class of expanded clone.

>TRBV28|.|TRBJ1-5
CASSSQDRGNQPQHF
>TRBV30|.|TRBJ2-2
CAWSVQTTGELFF
>TRBV5-4|.|TRBJ2-1
CASSLSAGGDNEQFF
>TRBV5-6|few|TRBJ1-1
CASSRSGTEAFF
>TRBV27|.|TRBJ1-1
CASSDGTGRGTEAFF
>TRBV18|.|TRBJ1-2
CASSPPTGTGTTGYTF
>TRBV7-2|.|TRBJ2-7
CASSETSGAYEQYF
>TRBV11-3|.|TRBJ1-3
CASSLGADGNTIYF
>TRBV29-1|.|TRBJ1-5
CSVQSGRGNQPQHF
>TRBV5-1|many|TRBJ2-1
CASSLGDFYNEQFF
>TRBV5-1|.|TRBJ1-1
CASSLGGNTEAFF
>TRBV29-1|.|TRBJ1-4
CSVEEGSNEKLFF
>TRBV11-2|.|TRBJ2-1
CASSSDRDNEQFF
>TRBV29-1|.|TRBJ1-1
CSVELVQGTEAFF
>TRBV7-9|few|TRBJ2-7
CASSFTSAGEQYF
>TRBV10-3|few|TRBJ2-7
CATRDRLSYEQYF
>TRBV6-6|few|TRBJ2-1
CASTTGARSSNEQFF